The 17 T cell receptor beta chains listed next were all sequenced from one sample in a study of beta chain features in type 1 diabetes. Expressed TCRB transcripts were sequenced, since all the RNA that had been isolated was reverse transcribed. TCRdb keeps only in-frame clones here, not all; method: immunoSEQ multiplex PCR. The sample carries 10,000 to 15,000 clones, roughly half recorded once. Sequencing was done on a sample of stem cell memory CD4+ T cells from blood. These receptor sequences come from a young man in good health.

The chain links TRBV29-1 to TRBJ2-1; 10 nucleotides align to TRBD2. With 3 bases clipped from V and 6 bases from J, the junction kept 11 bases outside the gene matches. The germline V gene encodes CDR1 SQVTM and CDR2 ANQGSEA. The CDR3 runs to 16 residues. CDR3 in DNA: TGCAGCGTTGATACAGCGGGGGGGGGTTTCGGCAATGAGCAGTTCTTC. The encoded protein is CSVDTAGGGFGNEQFF.

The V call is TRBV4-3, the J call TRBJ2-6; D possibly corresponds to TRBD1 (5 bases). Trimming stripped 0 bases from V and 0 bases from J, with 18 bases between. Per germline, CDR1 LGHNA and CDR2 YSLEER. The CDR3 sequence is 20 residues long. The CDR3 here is CASSQDHRWGLSSGANVLTF. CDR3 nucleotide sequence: TGCGCCAGCAGCCAAGATCATCGTTGGGGCCTAAGCTCTGGGGCCAACGTCCTGACTTTC.

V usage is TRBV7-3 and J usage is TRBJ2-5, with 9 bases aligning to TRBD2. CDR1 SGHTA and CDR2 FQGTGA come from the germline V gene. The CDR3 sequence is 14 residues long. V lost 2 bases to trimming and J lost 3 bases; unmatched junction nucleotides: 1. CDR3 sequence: CASSLQRGEETQYF. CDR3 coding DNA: TGTGCCAGCAGCTTACAGCGGGGGGAAGAGACCCAGTACTTC. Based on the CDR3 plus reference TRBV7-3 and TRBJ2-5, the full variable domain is GAGVSQTPSNKVTEKGKYVELRCDPISGHTALYWYRQSLGQGPEFLIYFQGTGAADDSGLPNDRFFAVRPEGSVSTLKIQRTERGDSAVYLCASSLQRGEETQYFGPGTRLLVL.

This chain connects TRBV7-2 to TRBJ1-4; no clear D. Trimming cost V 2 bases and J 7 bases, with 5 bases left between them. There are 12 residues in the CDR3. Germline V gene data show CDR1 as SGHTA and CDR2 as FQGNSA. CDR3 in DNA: TGTGCCAGCAGCTTACTAGGTGAAAAACTGTTTTTT. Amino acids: CASSLLGEKLFF.

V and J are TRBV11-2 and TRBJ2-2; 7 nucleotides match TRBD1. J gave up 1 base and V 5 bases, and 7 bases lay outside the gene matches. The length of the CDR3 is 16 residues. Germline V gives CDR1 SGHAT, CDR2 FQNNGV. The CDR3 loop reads CASSSLTGMNTGELFF. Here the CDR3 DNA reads TGTGCCAGCAGCAGTCTGACAGGGATGAACACCGGGGAGCTGTTTTTT.

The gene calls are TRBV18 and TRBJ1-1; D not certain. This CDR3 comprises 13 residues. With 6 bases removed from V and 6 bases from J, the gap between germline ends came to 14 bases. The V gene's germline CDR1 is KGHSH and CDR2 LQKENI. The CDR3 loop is CASSPPGSAEAFF. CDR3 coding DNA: TGTGCCAGCTCTCCCCCGGGTTCTGCTGAAGCTTTCTTT.

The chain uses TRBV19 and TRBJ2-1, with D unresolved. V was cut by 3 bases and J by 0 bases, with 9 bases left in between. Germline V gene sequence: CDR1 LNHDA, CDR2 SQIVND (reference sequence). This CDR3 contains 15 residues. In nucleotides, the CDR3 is TGTGCCAGTAGTATGGAAACGGGCTCCTACAATGAGCAGTTCTTC. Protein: CASSMETGSYNEQFF.

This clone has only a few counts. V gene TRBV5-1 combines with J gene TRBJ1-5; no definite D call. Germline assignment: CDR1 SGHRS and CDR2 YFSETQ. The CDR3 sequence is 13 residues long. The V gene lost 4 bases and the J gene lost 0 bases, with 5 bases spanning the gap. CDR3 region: CASSLYSNQPQHF. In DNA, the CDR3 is TGCGCCAGCAGCCTCTATAGCAATCAGCCCCAGCATTTT.

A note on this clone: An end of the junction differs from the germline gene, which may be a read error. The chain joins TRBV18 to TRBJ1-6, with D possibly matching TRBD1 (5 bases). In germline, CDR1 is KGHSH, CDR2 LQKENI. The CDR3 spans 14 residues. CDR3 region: CASSPQEGNSPLHF. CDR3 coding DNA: TGTGCCAGCTCGCCACAGGAGGGGAATTCACCCCTCCACTTT.

CDR3 coding DNA: TGTGCCAGTCGGCGGGGGGCCACAGATACGCAGTATTTT. Residues: CASRRGATDTQYF. The chain carries TRBV7-8 and TRBJ2-3; TRBD2 aligns across 8 bases. Trimming took 9 bases from V and 2 from J; bases not matched to a gene: 4. Germline CDR1 SGHVS, CDR2 FQNEAQ. The CDR3 is made up of 13 amino acids.

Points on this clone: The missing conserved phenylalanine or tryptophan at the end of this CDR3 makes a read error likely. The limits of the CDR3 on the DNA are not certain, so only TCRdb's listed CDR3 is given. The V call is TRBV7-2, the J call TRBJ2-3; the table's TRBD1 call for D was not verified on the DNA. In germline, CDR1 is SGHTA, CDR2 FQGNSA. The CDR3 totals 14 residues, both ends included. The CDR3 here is CASSYQRDSSLGFA.

CDR3 in DNA: TGTGCCAGTAGTATGCTCCTGCAGGCAGGGACTAAAAATGAGCAGTTCTTC. It translates to CASSMLLQAGTKNEQFF. V gene TRBV19 combines with J gene TRBJ2-1, with 7 positions matching TRBD2. J was trimmed by 7 bases and V by 3 bases; bases with no gene match: 15. Germline loops: CDR1 LNHDA, CDR2 SQIVND (reference sequence). This CDR3 has 17 residues.

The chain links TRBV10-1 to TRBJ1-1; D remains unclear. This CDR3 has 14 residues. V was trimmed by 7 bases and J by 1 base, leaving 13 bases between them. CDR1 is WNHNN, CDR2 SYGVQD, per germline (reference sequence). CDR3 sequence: CASNWELANTEAFF. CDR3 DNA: TGCGCCAGCAATTGGGAACTAGCGAACACTGAAGCTTTCTTT.

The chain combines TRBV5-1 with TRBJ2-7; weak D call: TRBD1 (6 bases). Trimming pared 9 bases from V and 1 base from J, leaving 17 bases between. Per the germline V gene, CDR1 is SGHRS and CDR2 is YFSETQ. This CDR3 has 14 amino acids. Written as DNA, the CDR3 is TGCGCCACCAGTACGGCCAGGGGATCCTACGAGCAGTACTTC. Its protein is CATSTARGSYEQYF.

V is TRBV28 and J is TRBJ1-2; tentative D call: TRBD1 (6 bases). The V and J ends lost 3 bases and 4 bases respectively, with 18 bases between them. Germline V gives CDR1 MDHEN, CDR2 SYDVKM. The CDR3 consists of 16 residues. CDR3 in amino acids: CASSFFPPTGIYGYTF. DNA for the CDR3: TGTGCCAGCAGTTTTTTTCCCCCCACAGGGATCTATGGCTACACCTTC.

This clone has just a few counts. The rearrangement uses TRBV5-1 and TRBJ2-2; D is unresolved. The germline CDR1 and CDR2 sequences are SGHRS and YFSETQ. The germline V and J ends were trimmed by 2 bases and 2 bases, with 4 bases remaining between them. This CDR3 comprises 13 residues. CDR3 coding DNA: TGCGCCAGCAGCTTTCAAAACACCGGGGAGCTGTTTTTT. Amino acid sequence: CASSFQNTGELFF.

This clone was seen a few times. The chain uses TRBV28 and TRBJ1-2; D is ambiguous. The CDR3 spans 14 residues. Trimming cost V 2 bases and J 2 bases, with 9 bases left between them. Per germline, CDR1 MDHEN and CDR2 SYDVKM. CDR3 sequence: CASSLGQFNYGYTF. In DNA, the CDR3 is TGTGCCAGCAGTTTAGGGCAGTTCAACTATGGCTACACCTTC.